The 27 T cell receptor beta chains presented below share a single source sample, sequenced in a study of blood T cell repertoires in COVID-19. TCRdb's copy holds only in-frame clones and misses some; the assay was immunoSEQ multiplex PCR. The profile shows about 230,000 clones, 86% of them singletons. The source material was peripheral blood. The receptor source for this set is a man aged 45-65 years with COVID-19, enrolled during active disease.

The chain uses TRBV30 and TRBJ1-2; a possible D gene is TRBD1 (5 bases). CDR3 size: 13 residues. The V gene's germline CDR1 is GTSNPN and CDR2 SVGIG (reference sequence). V lost 2 bases to trimming and J lost 2 bases, with 9 bases between them. As DNA, the CDR3 is TGTGCCTGGAGTAAACAGGCCAACTATGGCTACACCTTC. Translation gives CAWSKQANYGYTF.

This clone was recorded once. V usage is TRBV25-1 and J usage is TRBJ2-2, with 10 bases lining up with TRBD1. The CDR3 spans 15 residues. Germline CDR1 reads MGHDK; CDR2 reads SYGVNS. V was pared by 1 base and J by 6 bases, with 2 bases of the junction left unmatched. The CDR3: CASSEFGQGAGELFF. The CDR3 bases are TGTGCCAGCAGTGAATTCGGACAGGGGGCCGGGGAGCTGTTTTTT.

The chain carries TRBV20-1 and TRBJ2-3; D is unresolved. V was trimmed by 5 bases and J by 2 bases, leaving 5 bases between them. Germline V gene lookup returns CDR1 DFQATT and CDR2 SNEGSKA (reference sequence). This CDR3 comprises 11 residues. The CDR3 sequence: CSARSTDTQYF. Written as DNA, the CDR3 is TGCAGTGCTCGGTCCACAGATACGCAGTATTTT.

DNA for the CDR3: TGTGCCAGCATCCCCGGGTACGAGCAGTACTTC. It is translated as CASIPGYEQYF. V gene TRBV27 combines with J gene TRBJ2-7; D is ambiguous. CDR1 MNHEY and CDR2 SMNVEV come from the germline V gene (reference sequence). The CDR3 covers 11 residues. The germline V and J ends were trimmed by 7 bases and 4 bases, with 8 bases remaining between them.

The V gene is TRBV27, the J gene TRBJ1-6; D ambiguous. The V gene's germline CDR1 is MNHEY and CDR2 SMNVEV (reference sequence). Trimming took 3 bases from V and 8 from J, leaving 5 bases between them. The CDR3 totals 12 residues. The CDR3 nucleotides are TGTGCCAGCAGTTTCCCGGATTCACCCCTCCACTTT. This encodes CASSFPDSPLHF.

This chain links TRBV6-5 with TRBJ1-4; D perhaps matches TRBD1 (6 bases). Germline V lookup: CDR1 MNHEY, CDR2 SVGAGI. This CDR3 has 14 amino acids. V was pared by 7 bases and J by 2 bases, with 11 bases between. The CDR3 DNA is TGTGCCAGCACTGCAGGGGCGACTAATGAAAAACTGTTTTTT. Translated: CASTAGATNEKLFF.

CDR3 sequence (DNA): TGCAGCGTTTTAGCGGGAGAAAGGGAGCAGTACTTC. This encodes CSVLAGEREQYF. The chain is built from TRBV29-1 and TRBJ2-7, with 9 bases lining up with TRBD2. Looked up from germline, CDR1 is SQVTM and CDR2 is ANQGSEA. This CDR3 is 12 amino acids long. V was clipped by 5 bases and J by 7 bases; unmatched bases: 6.

The rearrangement links TRBV10-3 to TRBJ2-7; TRBD2 aligns across 8 bases. The CDR3 contains 14 residues. The germline V gene encodes CDR1 ENHRY and CDR2 SYGVKD. After removal of 8 bases from V and 1 base from J, the junction contained 7 bases not matched to a gene. The CDR3 spells CAIASLAGSYEQYF. CDR3 bases: TGTGCCATCGCGAGTCTAGCGGGTTCCTACGAGCAGTACTTC.

V usage is TRBV27 and J usage is TRBJ2-2, with TRBD2 as a possible D gene (6 bases). Between the trimmed V and J ends, which lost 4 bases and 1 base, there was a span of 10 bases. The germline V gene has CDR1 MNHEY and CDR2 SMNVEV (reference sequence). CDR3 length: 15 amino acids. The CDR3, as DNA: TGTGCCAGCAGTTGGCTAGCGAAGAACACCGGGGAGCTGTTTTTT. Translating gives CASSWLAKNTGELFF.

The V gene is TRBV4-1, the J gene TRBJ2-1; TRBD2 is a possible D gene (5 bases). The CDR3 totals 18 residues. Per germline, CDR1 MGHRA and CDR2 YSYEKL. V dropped 4 bases and J dropped 2 bases, with 21 bases sitting between them. The DNA of the CDR3 is TGCGCCAGCAGCCTCCACTCGCGAGGGCTTGAGCCCTACAATGAGCAGTTCTTC. This gives the protein CASSLHSRGLEPYNEQFF.

The V call is TRBV19, the J call TRBJ1-5; possible D gene TRBD1, 5 bases. V lost 8 bases and J lost 4, with 15 bases in between. The V gene's germline CDR1 is LNHDA and CDR2 SQIVND (reference sequence). There are 14 residues in the CDR3. The CDR3 loop is CASRDSRGNQPQHF. CDR3 nucleotides: TGTGCCAGTCGGGACTCAAGAGGGAATCAGCCCCAGCATTTT.

This chain uses TRBV18 with TRBJ2-5; the D gene is possibly TRBD1 (6 bases). Germline loops: CDR1 KGHSH, CDR2 LQKENI. Trimming removed 1 base from V and 4 bases from J, with 25 bases in between. This CDR3 contains 19 residues. In DNA, the CDR3 is TGTGCCAGCTCACCACTGCGGGTTAAAAGTACAGGGAAGCGAGAGACCCAGTACTTC. Amino acid sequence: CASSPLRVKSTGKRETQYF. The full variable domain, rest sourced from reference TRBV18 and TRBJ2-5, is NAGVMQNPRHLVRRRGQEARLRCSPMKGHSHVYWYRQLPEEGLKFMVYLQKENIIDESGMPKERFSAEFPKEGPSILRIQQVVRGDSAAYFCASSPLRVKSTGKRETQYFGPGTRLLVL.

The chain carries TRBV28 and TRBJ2-7; unclear D gene. The length of the CDR3 is 13 residues. V was cut by 3 bases and J by 4 bases, with 10 bases left in between. The germline gives CDR1 MDHEN, CDR2 SYDVKM. CDR3 sequence reads: CASSLASFYEQYF. For the CDR3, the DNA is TGTGCCAGCAGTTTGGCAAGTTTTTACGAGCAGTACTTC.

V usage is TRBV20-1 and J usage is TRBJ1-5; D unresolved. This CDR3 comprises 14 residues. CDR1 DFQATT and CDR2 SNEGSKA come from the germline V gene (reference sequence). Trimming stripped 3 bases from V and 0 bases from J, with 9 bases between. CDR3 sequence: CSASIGVSNQPQHF. The CDR3 coding sequence is TGCAGTGCTAGTATAGGAGTTAGCAATCAGCCCCAGCATTTT.

The chain links TRBV28 to TRBJ2-1; 8 bases agree with TRBD1. Germline trimming cut 4 bases from V and 8 bases from J; bases unmatched to any gene: 7. The CDR3 spans 14 residues. Germline V gene data show CDR1 as MDHEN and CDR2 as SYDVKM. CDR3 in amino acids: CASSSPTGGYEQFF. CDR3 coding DNA: TGTGCCAGCAGTTCGCCAACAGGGGGGTATGAGCAGTTCTTC.

V is TRBV14 and J is TRBJ1-2; D ambiguous. The CDR3 is 13 residues long. The germline V gene encodes CDR1 SGHDN and CDR2 FVKESK. Trimming stripped 1 base from V and 4 bases from J, with 7 bases between. The CDR3: CASSQAQFYGYTF. Here the CDR3 DNA reads TGTGCCAGCAGCCAAGCCCAGTTCTATGGCTACACCTTC.

The J gene is TRBJ2-4, the V gene TRBV10-2; tentative D call: TRBD1 (5 bases). Germline V gene lookup returns CDR1 WSHSY and CDR2 SAAADI. The CDR3 is 13 residues long. V lost 5 bases to trimming and J lost 7 bases, with 12 bases between them. The CDR3 loop reads CASSSAGRNIQYF. DNA of the CDR3: TGCGCCAGCAGTTCAGCAGGGCGGAACATTCAGTACTTC.

The V and J genes are TRBV5-1 and TRBJ1-1; TRBD1 might be the D (6 bases). Trimming took 0 bases from V and 0 from J, leaving 12 bases between them. The CDR3 contains 16 residues. Germline V gene data show CDR1 as SGHRS and CDR2 as YFSETQ. The CDR3 DNA sequence: TGCGCCAGCAGCTTGGGCGCAGGGGTAATGAACACTGAAGCTTTCTTT. Its protein is CASSLGAGVMNTEAFF.

This chain links TRBV10-2 with TRBJ1-5; unclear D gene. The germline V gene has CDR1 WSHSY and CDR2 SAAADI. V was cut by 3 bases and J by 2 bases, with 8 bases left in between. The CDR3 loop spans 14 amino acids. The CDR3 spells CASSDSQGNQPQHF. The CDR3 DNA follows: TGCGCCAGCAGTGATAGTCAGGGCAATCAGCCCCAGCATTTT.

This chain connects TRBV5-4 to TRBJ1-6; TRBD1 is a possible D gene (6 bases). CDR1 and CDR2 (germline): SGHNT, YYREEE (reference sequence). The CDR3 has 15 residues. The V gene lost 3 bases and the J gene lost 8 bases, with 15 bases spanning the gap. CDR3 sequence: CASSSVGGRDSPLHF. In DNA form, the CDR3 reads TGTGCCAGCAGCTCCGTCGGGGGGCGGGATTCACCCCTCCACTTT.

The rearrangement joins TRBV3-1 (or the pseudogene TRBV3-2) to TRBJ1-5; 11 nucleotides match TRBD1. J gave up 6 bases and V 3 bases, and 7 bases lay outside the gene matches. Germline V gene lookup returns CDR1 LGHDT and CDR2 YNNKEL (reference sequence). There are 16 residues in the CDR3. This chain's CDR3 is CASSHSDRGLGQPQHF. The CDR3 DNA reads TGTGCCAGCAGCCATTCGGACAGGGGGCTTGGTCAGCCCCAGCATTTT.

The chain recombines TRBV7-8 with TRBJ2-7; D not certain. The germline V and J ends were trimmed by 4 bases and 2 bases, with 21 bases remaining between them. This CDR3 contains 17 residues. Germline loops: CDR1 SGHVS, CDR2 FQNEAQ. The CDR3 reads CASSWHGTETYPYEQYF. CDR3 bases: TGTGCCAGCAGCTGGCACGGTACGGAGACCTACCCCTACGAGCAGTACTTC.

The chain is built from TRBV7-2 and TRBJ1-3; TRBD1 might be the D (5 bases). CDR1 and CDR2 from the germline V gene are SGHTA and FQGNSA. There are 14 residues in the CDR3. Trimming shortened V by 1 base and J by 4 bases, and 8 bases separated the two germline ends. The DNA of the CDR3 is TGTGCCAGCAGCTTAGGGACAATCGGAAACACCATATATTTT. This codes for CASSLGTIGNTIYF.

The chain combines TRBV11-1 with TRBJ2-7, with TRBD1 as a possible D gene (5 bases). The CDR3 runs to 15 residues. Germline V gene data show CDR1 as SGHAT and CDR2 as FQDESV (reference sequence). The V end lost 7 bases, the J end lost 0 bases, and 16 bases lay between the germline ends. In DNA, the CDR3 is TGTGCCAGCAACCTACAGGCGACGGGCTCCTACGAGCAGTACTTC. As protein: CASNLQATGSYEQYF.

The chain uses TRBV3-1 (or the pseudogene TRBV3-2) and TRBJ2-7; TRBD2 aligns across 12 bases. Germline V gene sequence: CDR1 LGHDT, CDR2 YNNKEL (reference sequence). V was clipped by 4 bases and J by 3 bases; unmatched bases: 10. The CDR3 has 17 amino acids. CDR3 region: CASSPPWTSGVGYEQYF. CDR3 sequence (DNA): TGTGCCAGCAGCCCTCCCTGGACTAGCGGGGTGGGCTACGAGCAGTACTTC.

The genes are TRBV2 and TRBJ2-5, with unresolved D. The germline gives CDR1 SNHLY, CDR2 FYNNEI. CDR3 length: 14 residues. V was clipped by 3 bases and J by 2 bases, with 10 bases between them. CDR3 region: CASSDVQVQETQYF. CDR3 coding DNA: TGTGCCAGCAGTGATGTGCAGGTTCAAGAGACCCAGTACTTC.

The chain recombines TRBV5-1 with TRBJ2-5, with D possibly being TRBD2 (6 bases). The CDR3 extends over 15 amino acids. V was clipped by 4 bases and J by 0 bases, with 13 bases between them. Germline-derived CDR1 and CDR2 are SGHRS and YFSETQ. The CDR3 spells CASSRRGAHQETQYF. DNA for the CDR3: TGCGCCAGCAGCCGTCGCGGGGCCCACCAAGAGACCCAGTACTTC.